This T cell receptor (beta chain) was found in a study of blood T cell repertoires in COVID-19. Study context: Sites across the United States, Italy and Spain contributed samples from acute and convalescent COVID-19. Sources were T cells, B-cell-depleted T cells, or PBMCs; the material itself was cDNA or gDNA.

The germline V and J ends were trimmed by 8 bases and 5 bases, with 19 bases remaining between them. Germline assignment: CDR1 SGHTA and CDR2 FQGTGA. This CDR3 has 14 residues. As originally analysed: Amplification with reference gene primers provided the estimates of nucleated cell counts. Method: immunoSEQ multiplex PCR; TCRdb's copy keeps in-frame clones and lacks some. The DNA was the basis for D and trimming; V, J and clone size are from that table. The sample has fewer than 350,000 clones; roughly 86% are singletons. Participants were placed into cohorts based on the clinical history they reported.

The clonotype was recovered from a woman between 25 and 40 years old who had been exposed to COVID-19. The chain combines TRBV7-3 with TRBJ2-7; tentatively, D is TRBD1 (6 bases). Sequenced: PBMCs or T cells enriched from blood (not recorded which). Written as DNA, the CDR3 is TGTGCCAGCGGCTATGGGGGCTCCCGGAACGAGCAGTACTTC. It translates to CASGYGGSRNEQYF.